This T cell receptor (beta chain) stems from a study of T cells after posttransplantation cyclophosphamide. This CDR3 is built from 14 residues. The V and J ends lost 6 bases and 6 bases, in that order; junction bases with no gene match: 8. Per the germline V gene, CDR1 is SGHNT and CDR2 is YYREEE (reference sequence). Cells defined as naive were viable CD3+CD4+ or CD3+CD8+ and CCR7+CD45RA+CD45RO-CD95-CD27+CD28+. Here immunoSEQ multiplex PCR was the method, and the copy in TCRdb shows in-frame clones only, minus some. The sample holds tens of thousands of clones, around 98% seen once. This receptor was obtained from a man in his fifties or sixties in good health, CMV-negative, and a related stem cell transplant donor. Specimen: naive CD4+ T cells sorted from PBMCs. The V gene is TRBV5-4, the J gene TRBJ2-7; 11 nucleotides line up with TRBD1. The DNA for the CDR3 is TGTGCCAGCAAACCGGAGGACAGGGGGCGCGAGCAGTACTTC. Its translation is CASKPEDRGREQYF.